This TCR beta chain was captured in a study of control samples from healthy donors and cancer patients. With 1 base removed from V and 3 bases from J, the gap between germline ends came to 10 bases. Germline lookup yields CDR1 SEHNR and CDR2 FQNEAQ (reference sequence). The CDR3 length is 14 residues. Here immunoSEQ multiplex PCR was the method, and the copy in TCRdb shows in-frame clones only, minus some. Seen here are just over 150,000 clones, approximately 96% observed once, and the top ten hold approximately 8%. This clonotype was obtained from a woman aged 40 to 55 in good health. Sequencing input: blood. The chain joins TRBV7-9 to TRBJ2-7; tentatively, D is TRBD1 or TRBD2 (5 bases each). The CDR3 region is CASSLVGEYYEQYF. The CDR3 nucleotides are TGTGCCAGCAGCTTAGTAGGGGAGTACTACGAGCAGTACTTC.